The T cell receptor (beta chain) described here comes from a study of T cells after yellow fever vaccination. Study details: Where fractions had low cell numbers, libraries were prepared from them with the SMART-Seq v4 Ultra Low Input RNA kit.

5'RACE template switching produced TCR cDNA carrying a universal primer site and UMIs. TCRdb re-called the 5' RACE reads with MiXCR, one entry per CDR3 protein. The sample includes roughly 340,000 distinct CDR3 sequences, approximately 9% of them seen just once. The CDR3 contains 19 residues. J was trimmed by 0 bases and V by 4 bases; bases with no gene match: 15. The germline V gene encodes CDR1 SGHRS and CDR2 YFSETQ. Sequencing was performed on PBMCs, taken on the day of the first yellow fever vaccination. This sequence joins TRBV5-1 and TRBJ1-1; 10 bases line up with TRBD1. This TCR was sampled from a young man who received the YFV17D yellow fever vaccine. The CDR3 sequence: CASSPVPITDRGMNTEAFF. CDR3 sequence (DNA): TGCGCCAGCAGCCCTGTACCAATTACGGACAGGGGGATGAACACTGAAGCTTTCTTT. The complete variable domain, with remaining parts taken from reference TRBV5-1 and TRBJ1-1, reads KAGVTQTPRYLIKTRGQQVTLSCSPISGHRSVSWYQQTPGQGLQFLFEYFSETQRNKGNFPGRFSGRQFSNSRSEMNVSTLELGDSALYLCASSPVPITDRGMNTEAFFGQGTRLTVV.